The 19 T cell receptor beta chains presented below share a single source sample, sequenced in a study of T cell responses to AZD1222 COVID-19 vaccine. Profiling relied on immunoSEQ multiplex PCR, and the TCRdb table lists in-frame clones only, not all of them. The sample records about 110,000 clones, 94% being singletons. Sample: peripheral blood, taken 28 days after the second AZD1222 dose. These receptors were taken from an adult who received the AZD1222 COVID-19 vaccine.

This rearrangement joins TRBV28 to TRBJ1-1; D remains unclear. In germline, CDR1 is MDHEN, CDR2 SYDVKM. CDR3 size: 16 residues. Trimming removed 1 base at V and 0 bases at J, with 12 bases between. This chain's CDR3 is CASSLLWSGMNTEAFF. Written as DNA, the CDR3 is TGTGCCAGCAGTTTATTATGGTCGGGTATGAACACTGAAGCTTTCTTT.

V is TRBV7-8 and J is TRBJ1-3; perhaps TRBD1 as D (5 bases). Trimming removed 1 base from V and 5 bases from J, with 9 bases in between. Germline-derived CDR1 and CDR2 are SGHVS and FQNEAQ. This CDR3 spans 14 amino acids. Written as DNA, the CDR3 is TGTGCCAGCAGCTTAGGACAGAATAGAAACACCATATATTTT. Protein product: CASSLGQNRNTIYF.

The V call is TRBV5-1, the J call TRBJ2-3; 9 bases align to TRBD1. The CDR3 is made up of 14 amino acids. Germline values: CDR1 SGHRS, CDR2 YFSETQ. The V gene end was trimmed by 6 bases and the J gene end by 6 bases; junction bases not matched to a gene: 8. The DNA for the CDR3 is TGCGCCAGCACCACGGGGACAGGGAGGGATACGCAGTATTTT. The encoded protein is CASTTGTGRDTQYF.

The chain uses TRBV18 and TRBJ1-3; 11 nucleotides line up with TRBD1. Germline V gives CDR1 KGHSH, CDR2 LQKENI. The length of the CDR3 is 18 residues. V lost 2 bases and J lost 1; bases outside the gene matches: 7. The CDR3 spells CASSPLDRGRRSGNTIYF. As DNA, the CDR3 is TGTGCCAGCTCACCATTGGACAGGGGGCGAAGATCTGGAAACACCATATATTTT.

The rearrangement joins TRBV27 to TRBJ1-2; D is ambiguous. The CDR3 has 14 residues. Germline lookup yields CDR1 MNHEY and CDR2 SMNVEV (reference sequence). V shed 5 bases and J shed 7 bases, with 17 bases lying between them. The CDR3 region has the DNA TGTGCCAGCAGTGCGACCGGGTCTTTGATTGGCTACACCTTC. Residues: CASSATGSLIGYTF.

The CDR3, as DNA: TGTGCCAGCACCGGACAGGGGGCGAATGGCTACACCTTC. It is translated as CASTGQGANGYTF. V is TRBV5-4 and J is TRBJ1-2; 11 positions agree with TRBD1. The V segment lost 6 bases and the J segment 6 bases; nucleotides outside the gene matches: 4. The CDR3 length is 13 residues. Looked up from germline, CDR1 is SGHNT and CDR2 is YYREEE (reference sequence).

V gene TRBV9 combines with J gene TRBJ2-2; D is possibly TRBD2 (6 bases). The germline CDR1 and CDR2 sequences are SGDLS and YYNGEE. V was cut by 3 bases and J by 2 bases, with 14 bases left in between. There are 16 residues in the CDR3. The CDR3 protein is CASSDPGLGNTGELFF. CDR3 nucleotide sequence: TGTGCCAGCAGCGACCCGGGACTTGGAAACACCGGGGAGCTGTTTTTT.

The chain links TRBV4-1 to TRBJ1-2; TRBD1 agrees at 9 bases. The CDR3 has 15 residues. Looked up from germline, CDR1 is MGHRA and CDR2 is YSYEKL. Trimming at V came to 5 bases and at J to 2 bases, leaving 6 bases not matched to a gene. The CDR3 DNA sequence: TGCGCCAGCAGCACCGACGACAGGGGGAACTATGGCTACACCTTC. Translation: CASSTDDRGNYGYTF.

This chain uses TRBV7-2 with TRBJ2-1; 7 bases are shared with TRBD2. V lost 5 bases, J lost 10 bases, and 14 bases stayed unmatched. The germline V gene has CDR1 SGHTA and CDR2 FQGNSA. CDR3 length: 15 residues. The CDR3 loop is CASSPLVRGVGEQFF. The CDR3 bases are TGTGCCAGCAGCCCACTGGTTCGGGGGGTCGGGGAGCAGTTCTTC.

This sequence joins TRBV10-3 and TRBJ1-4, with D possibly TRBD1 on 5 matching bases. The CDR3 length is 14 residues. Germline V CDR1 and CDR2: ENHRY, SYGVKD. V was clipped by 4 bases and J by 6 bases, with 12 bases between them. CDR3 loop: CAISGPGTYEKLFF. The CDR3 coding sequence is TGTGCCATCAGTGGGCCCGGGACGTATGAAAAACTGTTTTTT.

The chain uses TRBV5-1 and TRBJ2-2; TRBD1 aligns across 7 bases. V trimming: 0 bases; J trimming: 5 bases; junction bases outside the gene matches: 7. Germline CDR1 and CDR2: SGHRS and YFSETQ. The CDR3 is 16 residues long. CDR3 region: CASSLGTGVWTGELFF. For the CDR3, the DNA is TGCGCCAGCAGCTTGGGAACAGGGGTATGGACCGGGGAGCTGTTTTTT.

The V call is TRBV29-1, the J call TRBJ1-2, with D perhaps TRBD1 (5 bases). The CDR3 is 15 amino acids. In germline, CDR1 is SQVTM, CDR2 ANQGSEA. Trimming shortened V by 8 bases and J by 4 bases, and 23 bases separated the two germline ends. CDR3 sequence (DNA): TGCAGCCCATCCGGAGGGGCAAACCCCCCCTATGGCTACACCTTC. This codes for CSPSGGANPPYGYTF.

The chain combines TRBV7-9 with TRBJ1-1; D remains unclear. This CDR3 has 12 amino acids. Germline CDR1 SEHNR, CDR2 FQNEAQ (reference sequence). V shed 4 bases and J shed 3 bases, with 6 bases lying between them. CDR3 in DNA: TGTGCCAGCAGCTCACCCGACACTGAAGCTTTCTTT. As protein: CASSSPDTEAFF.

The rearrangement links TRBV7-8 to TRBJ2-3; 9 nucleotides agree with TRBD2. The trim removed 5 bases at V and 0 bases at J, leaving 6 bases unmatched. Germline CDR1 SGHVS, CDR2 FQNEAQ. The CDR3 is made up of 16 amino acids. CDR3 nucleotide sequence: TGTGCCAGCAGCAGATTAGCGGGAGTAAGCACAGATACGCAGTATTTT. Its translation is CASSRLAGVSTDTQYF.

This clone came up a few times. The V and J genes are TRBV3-1 (or the pseudogene TRBV3-2) and TRBJ2-1, with D possibly TRBD2 on 5 matching bases. The CDR3 spans 15 residues. The germline CDR1 and CDR2 sequences are LGHDT and YNNKEL (reference sequence). V was cut by 1 base and J by 6 bases, with 13 bases left in between. The CDR3 region is CASSQAAIGVNEQFF. CDR3 sequence (DNA): TGTGCCAGCAGCCAAGCGGCTATCGGGGTCAATGAGCAGTTCTTC.

The rearrangement uses TRBV7-9 and TRBJ1-2, with 9 bases matching TRBD1. The V gene end was trimmed by 6 bases and the J gene end by 4 bases; junction bases not matched to a gene: 6. This CDR3 spans 14 amino acids. Germline V gene sequence: CDR1 SEHNR, CDR2 FQNEAQ (reference sequence). The CDR3 region has the DNA TGTGCCAGCAGTGAAACAGGGGGCATCTATGGCTACACCTTC. Residues: CASSETGGIYGYTF.

The chain links TRBV18 to TRBJ1-1; no clear D gene. The CDR3 sequence is 12 residues long. V was pared by 5 bases and J by 1 base, with 5 bases between. The V gene's germline CDR1 is KGHSH and CDR2 LQKENI. Here the CDR3 reads CASSAWNTEAFF. CDR3 bases: TGTGCCAGCTCAGCATGGAACACTGAAGCTTTCTTT. Variable domain in full (rest from reference TRBV18 and TRBJ1-1): NAGVMQNPRHLVRRRGQEARLRCSPMKGHSHVYWYRQLPEEGLKFMVYLQKENIIDESGMPKERFSAEFPKEGPSILRIQQVVRGDSAAYFCASSAWNTEAFFGQGTRLTVV.

In nucleotides, the CDR3 is TGTGCCAGCAGCCATCCGAGCGGGGGGACCAACACCGGGGAGCTGTTTTTT. Protein: CASSHPSGGTNTGELFF. This rearrangement joins TRBV3-1 (or the pseudogene TRBV3-2) to TRBJ2-2; 9 bases agree with TRBD2. The CDR3 sequence is 17 residues long. CDR1 and CDR2 (germline): LGHDT, YNNKEL (reference sequence). Trimming cost V 3 bases and J 2 bases; bases outside gene matches: 7.

V gene TRBV19 combines with J gene TRBJ1-2, with D possibly matching TRBD1 (5 bases). The CDR3 covers 16 residues. Germline loops: CDR1 LNHDA, CDR2 SQIVND (reference sequence). Deletions cut 3 bases from V and 5 bases from J, with 19 bases between. As DNA, the CDR3 is TGTGCCAGTAGTATCCGACCCCGCGGGGGATTATATGGCTACACCTTC. Translated, it gives CASSIRPRGGLYGYTF.